The rows below give T cell receptor beta chains drawn from one sample of a study of cytomegalovirus exposure and HLA in healthy donors. The table came from immunoSEQ multiplex PCR; TCRdb's copy has only in-frame clones and leaves some out. The sample lists around 63,000 clones; just under 80% were seen once. The sequenced material came from PBMCs. These receptors originate from a man aged 40-49 years in good health and CMV-seronegative. The CDR3 runs from the conserved cysteine through the conserved F or W. D genes are given only for firm matches. Part of the rows lack a size; the others show once, few, many or a class for expanded clones.

>.|TRBV11-3|18|once|TRBJ2-3
CASRGQGGTTSATDTQYF
TGTGCCAGCAGAGGGCAGGGGGGAACCACATCGGCCACAGATACGCAGTATTTT
>.|TRBV7-9|16|.|TRBJ2-6
CASSLSGARGANVLTF
TGTGCCAGCAGCTTAAGTGGGGCGCGGGGGGCCAACGTCCTGACTTTC
>.|TRBV5-4|17|few|TRBJ1-5
CASSPPPPTGGNQPQHF
TGTGCCAGCAGCCCTCCCCCGCCGACGGGAGGGAATCAGCCCCAGCATTTT
>.|TRBV6-1|14|.|TRBJ2-1
CASSEVGADPEQFF
TGTGCCAGCAGTGAAGTAGGGGCGGATCCTGAGCAGTTCTTC
>TRBD1|TRBV19|14|.|TRBJ1-1
CASSQGAMNTEAFF
TGTGCCAGCTCACAGGGGGCGATGAACACTGAAGCTTTCTTT
>.|TRBV28|15|.|TRBJ2-1
CASRGRGQNYNEQFF
TGTGCCAGCAGAGGAAGGGGCCAAAACTACAATGAGCAGTTCTTC
>TRBD1|TRBV2|14|once|TRBJ2-7
CASRGQGASYEQYF
TGTGCCAGCAGGGGACAGGGGGCCTCCTACGAGCAGTACTTC
>.|TRBV28|11|few|TRBJ1-4
CASRLNEKLFF
TGTGCCAGCAGACTGAATGAAAAACTGTTTTTT
>.|TRBV10-1|13|once|TRBJ2-2
CASKNLDTGELFF
TGCGCCAGCAAAAACCTAGACACCGGGGAGCTGTTTTTT
>.|TRBV6-1|15|.|TRBJ2-7
CASSPTGIGSYEQYF
TGTGCCAGCAGTCCCACAGGGATTGGTTCCTACGAGCAGTACTTC
>.|TRBV5-6|16|once|TRBJ2-3
CASSLWQATVTDTQYF
TGTGCCAGCAGCTTGTGGCAGGCGACCGTCACAGATACGCAGTATTTT